This TCR beta chain was sequenced in a study of identical twins. This clonotype was counted many times. CDR3 length: 12 residues. V lost 6 bases, J lost 2 bases, and 10 bases lay in between. Germline V lookup: CDR1 SQVTM, CDR2 ANQGSEA. TCRdb used MiXCR to reprocess the 5' RACE reads, holding one entry per CDR3 protein. The sample includes 600,000 to 850,000 distinct CDR3 sequences, about 20% of them seen just once. This same sample was also part of a study on T cells expressing NK-cell markers.

The specimen was PBMCs. V is TRBV29-1 and J is TRBJ1-1; tentatively, D is TRBD1 (5 bases). This clonotype originated in a woman in her late teens or twenties in good health. The DNA of the CDR3 is TGCAGCGTCGGTACAGGTAACACTGAAGCTTTCTTT. This gives the protein CSVGTGNTEAFF.